The 8 T cell receptor beta chains below were found in one sample sequenced in a study of breast tumors, draining lymph nodes, adjacent tissues. TCRdb ran MiXCR on the multiplex PCR reads and lists one entry per CDR3 protein. The sample contains about 200,000 distinct CDR3 sequences, less than 45% of which appear only once. Axillary draining lymph nodes of breast cancer patients supplied the node samples. The specimen was axillary lymph node tissue. The source is a female donor with breast cancer. Some clones in this sample may be carry-over from other donors' samples.

As regards this clonotype: The junction does not match germline at one end; this may be a read error. V is TRBV30 and J is TRBJ1-3; tentative D call: TRBD1 (5 bases). The germline V gene encodes CDR1 GTSNPN and CDR2 SVGIG (reference sequence). The CDR3 totals 15 residues. CDR3 amino acids: CAWGRGATLGSTIYF. The CDR3 coding sequence is TGTGCCTGGGGAAGGGGTGCGACACTCGGAAGCACCATATATTTT.

With regard to this clonotype: Being one base from a much bigger clone, this may be a read error. This chain joins TRBV5-6 and TRBJ2-5, with D possibly matching TRBD2 (5 bases). The V end was cut by 4 bases, the J end by 5 bases, with 18 bases between. CDR1 SGHDT and CDR2 YYEEEE come from the germline V gene. This CDR3 region has 15 residues. CDR3 nucleotides: TGTGCCAGCAGCGCTGCCGGGAATCCCAGGGAGACCCAGTACTTC. This translates into CASSAAGNPRETQYF.

This sequence joins TRBV6-6 and TRBJ2-6, with TRBD1 identical over 8 bases. The length of the CDR3 is 16 residues. Trimming at V came to 5 bases and at J to 0 bases, leaving 3 bases not matched to a gene. Germline V gene lookup returns CDR1 MNHNY and CDR2 SVGAGI (reference sequence). The CDR3 nucleotides read TGTGCCAGCAGTCACAGGGGGAGCTCTGGGGCCAACGTCCTGACTTTC. Amino acid sequence: CASSHRGSSGANVLTF.

The chain uses TRBV6-6 and TRBJ2-2; the match to TRBD2 covers 8 bases. CDR1 and CDR2 from the germline V gene are MNHNY and SVGAGI (reference sequence). This CDR3 contains 14 residues. Trimming took 6 bases from V and 14 from J; bases not matched to a gene: 14. The CDR3 protein is CASRAGGDTEELFF. For the CDR3, the DNA is TGTGCCAGCAGGGCCGGGGGGGACACCGAGGAACTGTTTTTT.

This clonotype appeared many times. The chain uses TRBV4-3 and TRBJ1-2; no firm D call. The CDR3 is 15 residues long. V was trimmed by 0 bases and J by 2 bases, leaving 10 bases between them. CDR1 is LGHNA and CDR2 is YSLEER in the germline V gene. CDR3 protein: CASSQDISTNYGYTF. DNA of the CDR3: TGCGCCAGCAGCCAAGATATCAGTACCAACTATGGCTACACCTTC.

The chain recombines TRBV5-1 with TRBJ1-1; D gene unclear. V lost 7 bases and J 1 base, leaving 14 bases between the germline ends. The CDR3 is made up of 14 amino acids. Looked up from germline, CDR1 is SGHRS and CDR2 is YFSETQ. The CDR3 region is CASSKIGRNTEAFF. CDR3 coding DNA: TGCGCCAGCTCAAAAATCGGACGGAACACTGAAGCTTTCTTT.

With regard to this clonotype: One end of the junction fails to match germline, which may point to a read error. The chain joins TRBV20-1 to TRBJ2-3; D unclear. Germline V gene lookup returns CDR1 DFQATT and CDR2 SNEGSKA (reference sequence). The CDR3 is 14 residues long. Written as DNA, the CDR3 is TGCAGTGCTAGAGTAGCTCCCCGCACAGCTACGCAGTATTTT. It codes for CSARVAPRTATQYF.

This clonotype was found once. The V gene is TRBV7-9, the J gene TRBJ1-6, with 11 nucleotides matching TRBD1. The CDR3 totals 16 residues. The V gene's germline CDR1 is SEHNR and CDR2 FQNEAQ (reference sequence). Trimming took 1 base from V and 9 from J; bases not matched to a gene: 5. The CDR3 sequence: CASSLESGQGGSPLHF. CDR3 coding DNA: TGTGCCAGCAGCTTAGAGTCGGGACAGGGGGGTTCACCCCTCCACTTT.